The source of this T cell receptor (beta chain) is a study of T cells in Graves' hyperthyroidism and ophthalmopathy. About the research overall: Specimen type is peripheral blood, collected at initial diagnosis prior to any treatment.

This clonotype was picked up many times. Its antigen remains unknown. The study's findings and limits: Among clonotypes expanded in thyroid above 0.001, most were also found in blood. The model identified upcoming ophthalmopathy a median approximately six months ahead of onset.

Clinical symptoms, serum thyroxine, TRAb, thyroid ultrasound and orbital computed tomography established diagnosis. CDR1 and CDR2 from the germline V gene are MNHNS and SASEGT. Trimming removed 5 bases at V and 0 bases at J, with 11 bases between. This CDR3 has 15 amino acids. Amplified TCR beta CDR3 regions derived from RNA transcripts. The HTBI primer set was used in a first-round RT-PCR of the TCR CDR3. TCRdb used MiXCR to reprocess the multiplex PCR reads, holding one entry per CDR3 protein. Altogether some 370,000 distinct CDR3 sequences are present, around an eighth being singletons, with the ten largest covering under 30%.

Sequencing used blood. The chain joins TRBV6-1 to TRBJ2-4; D uncertain. This sequence was found in a man in his fifties with Graves' ophthalmopathy. The CDR3 here is CASSSTPGAKNIQYF. The CDR3 DNA reads TGTGCCAGCAGTTCGACCCCGGGAGCCAAAAACATTCAGTACTTC.